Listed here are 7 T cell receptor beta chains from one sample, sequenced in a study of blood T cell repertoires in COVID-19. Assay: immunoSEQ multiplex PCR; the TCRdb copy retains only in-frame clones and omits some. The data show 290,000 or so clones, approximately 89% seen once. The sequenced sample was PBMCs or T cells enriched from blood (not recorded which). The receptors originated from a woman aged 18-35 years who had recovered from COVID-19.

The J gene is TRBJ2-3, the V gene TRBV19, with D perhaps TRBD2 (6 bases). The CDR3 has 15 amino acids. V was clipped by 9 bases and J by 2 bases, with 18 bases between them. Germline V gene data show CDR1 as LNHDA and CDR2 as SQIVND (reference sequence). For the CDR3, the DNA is TGTGCCAGCAAAAACCGGGACTCCTACACAGATACGCAGTATTTT. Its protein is CASKNRDSYTDTQYF.

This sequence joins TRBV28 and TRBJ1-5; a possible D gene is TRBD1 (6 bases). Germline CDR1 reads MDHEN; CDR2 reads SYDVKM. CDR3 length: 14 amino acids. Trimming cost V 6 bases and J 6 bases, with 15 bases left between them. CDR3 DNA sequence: TGTGCCAGCAGCCAACTTTACAGGGCTCAGCCCCAGCATTTT. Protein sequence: CASSQLYRAQPQHF.

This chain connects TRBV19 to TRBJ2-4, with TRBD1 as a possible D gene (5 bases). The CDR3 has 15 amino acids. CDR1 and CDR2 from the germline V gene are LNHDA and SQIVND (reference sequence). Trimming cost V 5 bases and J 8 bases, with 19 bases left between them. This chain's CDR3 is CASSPDRVAGYIQYF. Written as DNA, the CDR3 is TGTGCCAGTAGTCCGGATCGGGTGGCAGGGTACATTCAGTACTTC.

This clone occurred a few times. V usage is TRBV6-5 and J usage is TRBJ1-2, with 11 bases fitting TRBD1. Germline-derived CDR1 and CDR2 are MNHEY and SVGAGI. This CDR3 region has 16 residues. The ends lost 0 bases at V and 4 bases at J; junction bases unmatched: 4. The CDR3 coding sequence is TGTGCCAGCAGTTACTCCAGGACAGGGGGCGGCTATGGCTACACCTTC. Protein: CASSYSRTGGGYGYTF.

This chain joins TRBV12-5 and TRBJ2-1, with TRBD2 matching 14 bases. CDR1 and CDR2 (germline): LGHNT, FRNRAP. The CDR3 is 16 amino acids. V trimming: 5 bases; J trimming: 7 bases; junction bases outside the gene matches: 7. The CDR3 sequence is CASGRGLAGVDNEQFF. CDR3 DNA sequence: TGTGCTAGTGGTCGGGGACTAGCGGGAGTGGATAATGAGCAGTTCTTC.

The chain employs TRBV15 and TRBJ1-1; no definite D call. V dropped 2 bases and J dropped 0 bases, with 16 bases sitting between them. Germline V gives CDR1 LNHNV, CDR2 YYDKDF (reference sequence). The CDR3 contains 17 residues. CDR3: CATSRWGEGVMNTEAFF. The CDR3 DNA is TGTGCCACCAGCAGATGGGGAGAGGGTGTAATGAACACTGAAGCTTTCTTT.

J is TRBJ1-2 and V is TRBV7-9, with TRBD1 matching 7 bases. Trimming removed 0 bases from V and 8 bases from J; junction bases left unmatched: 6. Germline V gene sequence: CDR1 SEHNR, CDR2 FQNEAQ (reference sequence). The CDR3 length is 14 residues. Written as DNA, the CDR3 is TGTGCCAGCAGCTTAGCACAGGGGATTGGGGGCTACACCTTC. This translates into CASSLAQGIGGYTF.